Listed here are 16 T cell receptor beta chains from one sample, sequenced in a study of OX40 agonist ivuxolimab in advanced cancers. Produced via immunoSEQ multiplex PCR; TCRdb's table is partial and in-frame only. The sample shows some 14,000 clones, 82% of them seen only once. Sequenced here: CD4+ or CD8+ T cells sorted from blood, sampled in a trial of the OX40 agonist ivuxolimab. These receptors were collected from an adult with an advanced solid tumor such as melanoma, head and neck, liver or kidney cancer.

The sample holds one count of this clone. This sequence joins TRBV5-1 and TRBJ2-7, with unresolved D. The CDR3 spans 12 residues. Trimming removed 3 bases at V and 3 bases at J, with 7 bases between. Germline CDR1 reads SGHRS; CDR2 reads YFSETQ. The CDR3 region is CASSWNSYEQYF. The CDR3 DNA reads TGCGCCAGCAGCTGGAACAGCTACGAGCAGTACTTC.

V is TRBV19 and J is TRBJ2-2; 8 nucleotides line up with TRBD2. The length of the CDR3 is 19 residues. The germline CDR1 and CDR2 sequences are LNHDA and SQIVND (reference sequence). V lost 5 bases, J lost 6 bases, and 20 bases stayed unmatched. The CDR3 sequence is CASSAAGTSFGPSSGELFF. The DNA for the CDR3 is TGTGCCAGTAGTGCCGCCGGGACTAGTTTCGGGCCGTCTTCCGGGGAGCTGTTTTTT.

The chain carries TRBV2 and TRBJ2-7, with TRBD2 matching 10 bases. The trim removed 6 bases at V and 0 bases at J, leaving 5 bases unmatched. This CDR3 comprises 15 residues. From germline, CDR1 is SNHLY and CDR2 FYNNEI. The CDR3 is CASRPSGGSSYEQYF. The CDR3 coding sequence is TGTGCCAGCAGACCTAGCGGGGGAAGCTCCTACGAGCAGTACTTC.

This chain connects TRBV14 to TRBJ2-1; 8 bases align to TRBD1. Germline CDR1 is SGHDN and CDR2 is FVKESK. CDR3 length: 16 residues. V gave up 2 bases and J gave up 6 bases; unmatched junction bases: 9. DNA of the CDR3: TGTGCCAGCAGCCAACTCCGGACAGGGTCCCTCAATGAGCAGTTCTTC. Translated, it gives CASSQLRTGSLNEQFF. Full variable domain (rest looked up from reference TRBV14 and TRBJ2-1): EAGVTQFPSHSVIEKGQTVTLRCDPISGHDNLYWYRRVMGKEIKFLLHFVKESKQDESGMPNNRFLAERTGGTYSTLKVQPAELEDSGVYFCASSQLRTGSLNEQFFGPGTRLTVL.

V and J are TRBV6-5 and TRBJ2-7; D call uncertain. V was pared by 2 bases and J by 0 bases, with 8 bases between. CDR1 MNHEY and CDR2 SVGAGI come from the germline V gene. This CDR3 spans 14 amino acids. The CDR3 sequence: CASSYEDGSYEQYF. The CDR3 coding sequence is TGTGCCAGCAGTTACGAGGACGGCTCCTACGAGCAGTACTTC.

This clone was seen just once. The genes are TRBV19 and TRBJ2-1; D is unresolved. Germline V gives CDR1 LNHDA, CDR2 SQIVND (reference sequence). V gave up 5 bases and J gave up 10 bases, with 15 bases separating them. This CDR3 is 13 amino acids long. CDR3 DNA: TGTGCCAGTAGTTGGTCGCGTGTGGAGGAGCAGTTCTTC. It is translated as CASSWSRVEEQFF.

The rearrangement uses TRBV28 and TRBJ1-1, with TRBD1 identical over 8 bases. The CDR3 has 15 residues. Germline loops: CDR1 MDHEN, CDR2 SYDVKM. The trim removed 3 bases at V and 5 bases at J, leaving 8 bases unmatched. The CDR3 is CASSFFRTGQTEAFF. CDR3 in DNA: TGTGCCAGCAGTTTTTTCAGGACAGGGCAAACTGAAGCTTTCTTT.

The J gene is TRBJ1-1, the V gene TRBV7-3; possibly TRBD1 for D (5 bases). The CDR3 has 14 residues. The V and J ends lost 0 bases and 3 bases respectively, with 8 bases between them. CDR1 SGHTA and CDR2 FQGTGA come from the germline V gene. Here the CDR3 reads CASSLTGEDTEAFF. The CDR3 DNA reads TGTGCCAGCAGCTTAACAGGGGAGGACACTGAAGCTTTCTTT.

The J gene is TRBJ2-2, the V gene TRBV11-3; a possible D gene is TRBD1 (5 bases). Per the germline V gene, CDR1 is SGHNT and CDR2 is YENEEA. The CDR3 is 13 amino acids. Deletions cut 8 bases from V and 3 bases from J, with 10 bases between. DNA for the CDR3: TGTGCCAGCTCTCAGGGCGACACCGGGGAGCTGTTTTTT. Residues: CASSQGDTGELFF.

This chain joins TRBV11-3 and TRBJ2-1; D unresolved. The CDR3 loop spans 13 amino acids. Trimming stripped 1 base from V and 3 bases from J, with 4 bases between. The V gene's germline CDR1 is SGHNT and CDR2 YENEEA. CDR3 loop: CASSLANYNEQFF. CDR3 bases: TGTGCCAGCAGCTTAGCTAACTACAATGAGCAGTTCTTC.

The CDR3 here is CASSGVPGTSHTDTQYF. For the CDR3, the DNA is TGTGCCAGCAGCGGAGTCCCCGGGACTTCCCACACAGATACGCAGTATTTT. The V gene is TRBV7-9, the J gene TRBJ2-3, with a weak D call TRBD2 (6 bases). Deletions cut 5 bases from V and 2 bases from J, with 20 bases between. Germline V gene sequence: CDR1 SEHNR, CDR2 FQNEAQ (reference sequence). The CDR3 runs to 17 residues. Combining the CDR3 with reference TRBV7-9 and TRBJ2-3 gives the whole variable domain DTGVSQNPRHKITKRGQNVTFRCDPISEHNRLYWYRQTLGQGPEFLTYFQNEAQLEKSRLLSDRFSAERPKGSFSTLEIQRTEQGDSAMYLCASSGVPGTSHTDTQYFGPGTRLTVL.

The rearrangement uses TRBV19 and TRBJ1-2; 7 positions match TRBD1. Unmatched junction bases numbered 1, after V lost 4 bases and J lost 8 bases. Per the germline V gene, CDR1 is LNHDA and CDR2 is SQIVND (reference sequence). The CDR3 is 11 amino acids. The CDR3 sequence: CASSNRGGYTF. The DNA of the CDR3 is TGTGCCAGTAGTAACAGGGGCGGCTACACCTTC.

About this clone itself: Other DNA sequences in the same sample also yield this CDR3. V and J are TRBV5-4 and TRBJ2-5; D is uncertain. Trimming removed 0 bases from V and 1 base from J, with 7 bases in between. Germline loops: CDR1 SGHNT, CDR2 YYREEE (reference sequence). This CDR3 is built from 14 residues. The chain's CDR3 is CASSLGQSQETQYF. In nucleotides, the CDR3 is TGTGCCAGCAGCTTGGGGCAGTCCCAAGAGACCCAGTACTTC. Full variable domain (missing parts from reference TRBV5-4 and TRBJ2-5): ETGVTQSPTHLIKTRGQQVTLRCSSQSGHNTVSWYQQALGQGPQFIFQYYREEENGRGNFPPRFSGLQFPNYSSELNVNALELDDSALYLCASSLGQSQETQYFGPGTRLLVL.

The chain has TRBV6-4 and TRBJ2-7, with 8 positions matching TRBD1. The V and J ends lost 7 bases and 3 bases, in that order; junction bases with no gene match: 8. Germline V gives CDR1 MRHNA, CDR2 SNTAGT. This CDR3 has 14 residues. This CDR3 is CASIRDDRGYEQYF. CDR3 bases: TGTGCCAGCATCCGGGATGACAGGGGCTACGAGCAGTACTTC.

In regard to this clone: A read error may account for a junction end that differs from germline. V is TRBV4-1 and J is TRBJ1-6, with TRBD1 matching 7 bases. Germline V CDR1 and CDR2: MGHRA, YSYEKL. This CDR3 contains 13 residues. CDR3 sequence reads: CASSPTGYSPLHF. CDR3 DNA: TGTGCCAGCAGCCCGACAGGGTATTCACCCCTCCACTTT.

The chain's CDR3 is CASSLAGWGRETQYF. The DNA of the CDR3 is TGTGCCAGCAGCTTAGCTGGCTGGGGCAGGGAGACCCAGTACTTC. The chain couples TRBV7-2 to TRBJ2-5; D perhaps matches TRBD1 (5 bases). V dropped 0 bases and J dropped 5 bases, with 13 bases sitting between them. Germline CDR1 SGHTA, CDR2 FQGNSA. CDR3 length: 15 residues.